This section outlines one T cell receptor beta chain sequence together with its context. Its specificity is unknown. This sample stems from a study of T cell responses to AZD1222 COVID-19 vaccine. The study, taken as a whole, reports: Breadth and depth of Spike-specific TCRs rose after two AZD1222 doses. Females made up more of the donors, who were largely white British, and clonal diversity may have come out too low.

Germline-derived CDR1 and CDR2 are MNHEY and SVGAGI. The junction had 11 bases not matched to a gene; V was cut back by 6 bases and J by 5 bases. The CDR3 has 15 residues. The assay was immunoSEQ multiplex PCR, and TCRdb's table has in-frame clones only and misses some. Among around 170,000 clones listed, just over 90% were seen once. The TCR originated in an adult in good health. The rearrangement uses TRBV6-5 and TRBJ2-5; 8 bases match TRBD1. Sample: peripheral blood, taken on day 0 of AZD1222 vaccination. The CDR3 region has the DNA TGTGCCAGCAGGCCCGGACAGGGCGCGGCGGAGACCCAGTACTTC. Protein sequence: CASRPGQGAAETQYF.